The 9 T cell receptor beta chains listed next were all sequenced from one sample in a study of blood T cell repertoires in COVID-19. TCRdb keeps only in-frame clones here, not all; method: immunoSEQ multiplex PCR. This sample yields roughly 70,000 clones, of which under 85% are seen a single time; about 16% belongs to the top ten. Sequences were obtained from peripheral blood. The origin of the receptors is a man aged 60-69 years with COVID-19, enrolled during active disease.

With regard to this clone: Different DNA sequences within this sample yield the same CDR3. The DNA for the CDR3 is TGTGCCAGCAGCTTAGGACAGAGCACAGATACGCAGTATTTT. Translation: CASSLGQSTDTQYF. The rearrangement joins TRBV5-4 to TRBJ2-3; a possible D gene is TRBD1 (6 bases). Trimming removed 2 bases from V and 0 bases from J, with 7 bases in between. The CDR3 is 14 residues long. The V gene's germline CDR1 is SGHNT and CDR2 YYREEE (reference sequence).

V gene TRBV5-5 combines with J gene TRBJ2-5; 12 bases are a match to TRBD2. CDR3 length: 19 amino acids. V lost 1 base and J lost 0; bases outside the gene matches: 10. Per the germline V gene, CDR1 is SGHKS and CDR2 is YYEKEE (reference sequence). For the CDR3, the DNA is TGTGCCAGCAGCTTGCGGGGCGCTAGCGGGGGGGCGCACCAAGAGACCCAGTACTTC. Protein product: CASSLRGASGGAHQETQYF. The complete variable domain, with remaining parts taken from reference TRBV5-5 and TRBJ2-5, reads DAGVTQSPTHLIKTRGQQVTLRCSPISGHKSVSWYQQVLGQGPQFIFQYYEKEERGRGNFPDRFSARQFPNYSSELNVNALLLGDSALYLCASSLRGASGGAHQETQYFGPGTRLLVL.

This clone was seen once. V is TRBV7-3 and J is TRBJ2-5; D not resolved. The CDR3 has 13 amino acids. Germline V gene lookup returns CDR1 SGHTA and CDR2 FQGTGA. The V end lost 4 bases, the J end lost 2 bases, and 8 bases lay between the germline ends. The CDR3 nucleotides read TGTGCCAGCAGCTCACAGACACAAGAGACCCAGTACTTC. It encodes CASSSQTQETQYF.

The genes are TRBV24-1 and TRBJ1-1, with D perhaps matching TRBD1 (5 bases). V shed 2 bases and J shed 3 bases, with 12 bases lying between them. CDR1 and CDR2 (germline): KGHDR, SFDVKD. CDR3 length equals 15 residues. In DNA, the CDR3 is TGTGCCACCAGTGATTCAGCCCAAGGGGACACTGAAGCTTTCTTT. Translating it yields CATSDSAQGDTEAFF.

The V and J genes are TRBV5-1 and TRBJ2-3; 8 positions agree with TRBD2. Germline V lookup: CDR1 SGHRS, CDR2 YFSETQ. Trimming took 2 bases from V and 4 from J; bases not matched to a gene: 6. The CDR3 is 15 amino acids. This CDR3 reads CASSFTGRVPDTQYF. Written as DNA, the CDR3 is TGCGCCAGCAGCTTTACCGGGAGGGTCCCAGATACGCAGTATTTT.

This clone was detected once. This chain joins TRBV19 and TRBJ2-3; 7 positions match TRBD1. Trimming cost V 10 bases and J 9 bases; bases outside gene matches: 13. The germline V gene encodes CDR1 LNHDA and CDR2 SQIVND (reference sequence). The CDR3 runs to 13 residues. CDR3 in DNA: TGTGCCACCGGATCCCGACAGGGCCTAACGCAGTATTTT. The encoded protein is CATGSRQGLTQYF.

The chain couples TRBV20-1 to TRBJ2-7; possible D gene TRBD1, 5 bases. Germline-derived CDR1 and CDR2 are DFQATT and SNEGSKA (reference sequence). The CDR3 has 11 amino acids. Trimming took off 5 bases at V and 1 base at J, with 6 bases between the two ends. CDR3 residues: CSAYRSYEQYF. CDR3 sequence (DNA): TGCAGTGCTTACAGGTCCTACGAGCAGTACTTC.

The CDR3 DNA is TGTGCCAGCAGCTTCACAGATTATGGCTACACCTTC. It is translated as CASSFTDYGYTF. J is TRBJ1-2 and V is TRBV7-9; no clear D. The CDR3 totals 12 residues. The V gene lost 3 bases and the J gene lost 5 bases, with 7 bases spanning the gap. Germline V CDR1 and CDR2: SEHNR, FQNEAQ (reference sequence).

CDR3: CASSLRRGSSYEQYF. The CDR3 nucleotides read TGTGCCAGCAGCTTAAGGCGGGGGAGCTCCTACGAGCAGTACTTC. The chain uses TRBV7-9 and TRBJ2-7; 7 bases are a match to TRBD2. V trimming: 2 bases; J trimming: 0 bases; junction bases outside the gene matches: 4. There are 15 residues in the CDR3. Per the germline V gene, CDR1 is SEHNR and CDR2 is FQNEAQ (reference sequence). The entire variable domain, with the rest obtained from reference TRBV7-9 and TRBJ2-7, is as follows: DTGVSQNPRHKITKRGQNVTFRCDPISEHNRLYWYRQTLGQGPEFLTYFQNEAQLEKSRLLSDRFSAERPKGSFSTLEIQRTEQGDSAMYLCASSLRRGSSYEQYFGPGTRLTVT.